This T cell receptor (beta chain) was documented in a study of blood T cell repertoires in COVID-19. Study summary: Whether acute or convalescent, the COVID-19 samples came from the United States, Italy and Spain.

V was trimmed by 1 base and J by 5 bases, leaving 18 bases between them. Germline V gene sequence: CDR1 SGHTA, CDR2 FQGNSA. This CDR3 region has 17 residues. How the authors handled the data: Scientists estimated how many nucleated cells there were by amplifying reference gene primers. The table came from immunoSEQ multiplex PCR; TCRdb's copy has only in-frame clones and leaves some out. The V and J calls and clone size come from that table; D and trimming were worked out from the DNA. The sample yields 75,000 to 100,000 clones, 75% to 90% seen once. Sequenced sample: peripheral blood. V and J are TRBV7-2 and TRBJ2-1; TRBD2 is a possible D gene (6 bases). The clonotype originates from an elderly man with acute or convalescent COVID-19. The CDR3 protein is CASSLGGTRFWHNEQFF. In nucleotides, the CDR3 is TGTGCCAGCAGCTTAGGCGGGACGCGGTTTTGGCACAATGAGCAGTTCTTC.